Each of the 20 T cell receptor beta chains below was sequenced from the same sample in a study of cytomegalovirus exposure and HLA in healthy donors. 60 Vbeta and 13 Jbeta primers were used in PCR. Generated by immunoSEQ multiplex PCR, the TCRdb table keeps only in-frame clones and is missing some. The sample lists under 200,000 clones; over 65% were seen once. The material sequenced was PBMCs. The receptors derive from a woman aged 40-49 years in good health and CMV-seropositive.

The chain recombines TRBV18 with TRBJ2-1; the D is unclear. CDR1 is KGHSH, CDR2 LQKENI, per germline. Between the trimmed V and J ends, which lost 0 bases and 1 base, there was a span of 7 bases. The CDR3 is made up of 15 amino acids. The CDR3 is CASSPPTTSYNEQFF. The CDR3 coding sequence is TGTGCCAGCTCACCACCTACTACGTCCTACAATGAGCAGTTCTTC.

The V gene is TRBV2, the J gene TRBJ2-3; the match to TRBD2 covers 14 bases. V gave up 6 bases and J gave up 0 bases; unmatched junction bases: 5. CDR1 is SNHLY, CDR2 FYNNEI, per germline. The length of the CDR3 is 17 residues. CDR3 nucleotide sequence: TGTGCCAGCAGGACTAGCGGGAGGGTGACTAGCACAGATACGCAGTATTTT. This encodes CASRTSGRVTSTDTQYF.

This chain links TRBV9 with TRBJ1-1, with unresolved D. The CDR3 has 16 residues. Germline V gene sequence: CDR1 SGDLS, CDR2 YYNGEE. Trimming removed 5 bases at V and 1 base at J, with 18 bases between. The CDR3 sequence is CASSERVDGRNTEAFF. The CDR3 region has the DNA TGTGCCAGCAGTGAAAGGGTGGACGGGAGGAACACTGAAGCTTTCTTT.

CDR3 DNA: TGTGCCAGCAGCTCTACAGAAAACACTGAAGCTTTCTTT. Translated: CASSSTENTEAFF. The V gene is TRBV7-2, the J gene TRBJ1-1; D call uncertain. Germline CDR1 and CDR2: SGHTA and FQGNSA. V dropped 4 bases and J dropped 2 bases, with 8 bases sitting between them. The CDR3 is made up of 13 amino acids.

The chain is built from TRBV6-5 and TRBJ2-5; TRBD1 matches at 10 bases. The J call may not be correct, given that the DNA end is closer to TRBJ2-7. The CDR3 contains 15 residues. Germline lookup yields CDR1 MNHEY and CDR2 SVGAGI. The chain's CDR3 is CASSPGTGDLYEQYF. The CDR3 DNA reads TGTGCCAGCAGTCCGGGGACAGGGGACTTATACGAGCAGTACTTC.

The chain uses TRBV29-1 and TRBJ2-3; TRBD2 might be the D (6 bases). CDR1 is SQVTM and CDR2 is ANQGSEA in the germline V gene. Trimming took off 1 base at V and 2 bases at J, with 13 bases between the two ends. This CDR3 has 15 residues. CDR3 DNA: TGCAGCGTTGAAGGTCCGGCGGGAAACACAGATACGCAGTATTTT. Encoded protein: CSVEGPAGNTDTQYF.

Only a few counts were recorded for this clone. The chain is built from TRBV4-1 and TRBJ2-7; D possibly corresponds to TRBD1 (6 bases). The V end lost 0 bases, the J end lost 0 bases, and 12 bases lay between the germline ends. Germline V CDR1 and CDR2: MGHRA, YSYEKL. The CDR3 sequence is 16 residues long. Written as DNA, the CDR3 is TGCGCCAGCAGCCAAGATCGACAGGACTCCTCCTACGAGCAGTACTTC. It codes for CASSQDRQDSSYEQYF.

This chain connects TRBV5-1 to TRBJ1-2; 9 bases fit TRBD1. Germline values: CDR1 SGHRS, CDR2 YFSETQ. This CDR3 comprises 13 residues. V shed 10 bases, J shed 7 bases, and the junction held 11 bases outside the gene matches. The chain's CDR3 is CASRPGQGSGYTF. The CDR3 nucleotides are TGCGCCTCACGACCGGGACAGGGCTCTGGCTACACCTTC.

The chain carries TRBV13 and TRBJ1-1, with 11 bases lining up with TRBD1. This CDR3 contains 17 residues. V lost 4 bases to trimming and J lost 0 bases; unmatched junction nucleotides: 7. The germline CDR1 and CDR2 sequences are PRHDT and FYEKMQ (reference sequence). The DNA for the CDR3 is TGTGCCAGCAGCTCGGGCGGGACAGGGGGAATGAACACTGAAGCTTTCTTT. Translated: CASSSGGTGGMNTEAFF.

The V and J genes are TRBV5-6 and TRBJ2-1; no firm D call. There are 11 residues in the CDR3. Germline CDR1 and CDR2: SGHDT and YYEEEE. V shed 5 bases and J shed 7 bases, with 7 bases lying between them. As DNA, the CDR3 is TGTGCCAGCAGTAGTGAAAATGAGCAGTTCTTC. Its protein is CASSSENEQFF.

This clone was observed a handful of times. The chain employs TRBV4-3 and TRBJ2-2, with D perhaps matching TRBD2 (5 bases). Germline lookup yields CDR1 LGHNA and CDR2 YSLEER. CDR3 length: 16 amino acids. Trimming took off 1 base at V and 4 bases at J, with 13 bases between the two ends. In nucleotides, the CDR3 is TGCGCCAGCAGCCAAGCGCCGACGGGATTCACCGGGGAGCTGTTTTTT. This translates into CASSQAPTGFTGELFF.

The chain joins TRBV7-3 to TRBJ1-1; the match to TRBD1 covers 7 bases. The germline gives CDR1 SGHTA, CDR2 FQGTGA. Trimming cost V 5 bases and J 11 bases; bases outside gene matches: 11. This CDR3 is built from 13 residues. The CDR3 nucleotides are TGTGCCAGCAGCCCTGAAGGGGGCGCATGGGCTTTCTTT. This codes for CASSPEGGAWAFF.

The V gene is TRBV28, the J gene TRBJ2-1; D possibly corresponds to TRBD2 (6 bases). The CDR3 is made up of 12 amino acids. V was cut by 9 bases and J by 10 bases, with 16 bases left in between. CDR1 and CDR2 (germline): MDHEN, SYDVKM. Written as DNA, the CDR3 is TGTGCCAGTCAGACTGGGACTGGCGAGCAGTTCTTC. Amino acid sequence: CASQTGTGEQFF.

CDR3 sequence (DNA): TGCGCCAGCAGACCTGGGACAGACTCCTACGAGCAGTACTTC. Translated: CASRPGTDSYEQYF. The chain carries TRBV5-1 and TRBJ2-5; 7 positions match TRBD1. The closer fit of TRBJ2-7 to the DNA end suggests the J call may be wrong. Looked up from germline, CDR1 is SGHRS and CDR2 is YFSETQ. The CDR3 loop spans 14 amino acids.

The chain uses TRBV19 and TRBJ1-5; 12 bases align to TRBD1. V lost 4 bases, J lost 0 bases, and 10 bases stayed unmatched. Germline V gives CDR1 LNHDA, CDR2 SQIVND (reference sequence). The CDR3 spans 19 residues. The CDR3 loop reads CASSRYGTGGSDSNQPQHF. The CDR3 DNA sequence: TGTGCCAGTAGTAGATACGGGACAGGGGGCTCCGATAGCAATCAGCCCCAGCATTTT.

The gene calls are TRBV7-2 and TRBJ2-1; TRBD2 matches at 10 bases. Per the germline V gene, CDR1 is SGHTA and CDR2 is FQGNSA. CDR3 length: 17 residues. The trim removed 5 bases at V and 0 bases at J, leaving 7 bases unmatched. The CDR3 spells CASSEQLAGTSYNEQFF. CDR3 nucleotide sequence: TGTGCCAGCAGCGAGCAACTAGCGGGAACCTCCTACAATGAGCAGTTCTTC.

Notes on this clone: The junction shows a germline mismatch at one end, possibly a read error. V and J are TRBV7-7 and TRBJ2-5; TRBD1 aligns across 8 bases. Per the germline V gene, CDR1 is SSHAT and CDR2 is FNYEAQ (reference sequence). The CDR3 is 13 amino acids. CDR3 nucleotides: TGTGCTAGCAGCTTGACAGGGGAAGAGACCCAGTACTTC. Protein product: CASSLTGEETQYF.

CDR3 DNA sequence: TGTGCCAGCAGCCAAGTTTCCCGCAGTCAAGAGACCCAGTACTTC. It encodes CASSQVSRSQETQYF. The chain uses TRBV4-2 and TRBJ2-5, with unresolved D. Trimming left V 1 base short and J 2 bases short, with 11 bases between. CDR1 and CDR2 from the germline V gene are LGHNA and YNFKEQ. The CDR3 runs to 15 residues.

V usage is TRBV4-2 and J usage is TRBJ1-2, with 9 positions matching TRBD1. This CDR3 is built from 15 residues. Germline loops: CDR1 LGHNA, CDR2 YNFKEQ. The junction had 4 bases not matched to a gene; V was cut back by 1 base and J by 4 bases. The chain's CDR3 is CASSQGGTGLYGYTF. CDR3 DNA sequence: TGTGCCAGCAGCCAAGGCGGGACAGGGCTCTATGGCTACACCTTC.

V and J are TRBV9 and TRBJ1-2; D perhaps matches TRBD1 (5 bases). This CDR3 region has 12 residues. The germline V gene has CDR1 SGDLS and CDR2 YYNGEE. The CDR3 coding sequence is TGTTCCTCAGGCAGGGCTAACTATGGCTACACCTTC. It specifies CSSGRANYGYTF.